This T cell receptor beta chain was sequenced for a study of T cells in women clearing cervical HPV infection. Study summary: Cases were women with histologically confirmed HPV16-related CIN3 or worse, including a couple of invasive cancers. Case blood was drawn when the lesion was first found; control blood after infection became undetectable. The study, taken as a whole, reports: T-cell numbers per sample were unknown and may explain richness differences. Repertoire richness, not evenness, was significantly elevated in CIN3+ cases versus controls.

Germline values: CDR1 DFQATT, CDR2 SNEGSKA (reference sequence). The V end was cut by 2 bases, the J end by 1 base, with 2 bases between. The CDR3 is 11 residues long. Note on this clone: Its antigen is still unknown. Read coverage stops 3 residues before the CDR3 terminus; the germline J gene supplies the remainder.

Here immunoSEQ multiplex PCR was the method, and the copy in TCRdb shows in-frame clones only, minus some. Across over 30,000 clones, the top ten clones capture 3.7% of the sample. This chain links TRBV20-1 with TRBJ1-1; D unresolved. The sequenced material came from blood buffy coat. The receptor's source is a woman between 18 and 70 years old with a cervical HPV16 infection that either progressed to CIN3+ or cleared (not recorded which). The CDR3 sequence is CSARRNTEAFF. Incomplete CDR3 DNA: TGCAGTGCTAGACGGAACACTGAA.